This T cell receptor beta chain emerged from a study of T-cell reconstitution after alpha-beta-depleted transplantation in children. Study-level findings and limits: Newly produced T cells mostly accounted for T-cell counts and diversity one year post-transplant.

Germline CDR1 reads SGHDN; CDR2 reads FVKESK. J gave up 13 bases and V 3 bases, and 14 bases lay outside the gene matches. There are 15 residues in the CDR3. This clonotype was observed many times. Its antigen is still unknown. Unique molecular identifiers were built into the TCRbeta library. Each CDR3 protein is one row after TCRdb ran MiXCR on the PCR reads. Here the sample spans around 370,000 distinct CDR3 sequences, 15% to 20% being singletons. Sequenced material: PBMCs, mostly from graft donor cells, taken 360 days after TCRalphabeta/CD19-depleted stem cell transplant. The source of this sequence is a male patient aged 2-15 years who had a stem cell transplant for acute lymphoblastic leukemia, so the T cells may come from the graft donor. This chain joins TRBV14 and TRBJ2-1, with TRBD1 matching over 8 bases. The CDR3 region is CASSHPRTGKISQFF. CDR3 in DNA: TGTGCCAGCAGCCATCCCCGGACAGGGAAGATCTCTCAGTTCTTC.